The clone carrying this T cell receptor (beta chain) was detected a few times. Antigen: not known. This record comes from a study of T cell repertoires in cytomegalovirus infection. Whole-study context: Carrying CMV and the relevant HLA type showed in public TCR beta signatures. Points from the study as a whole: Carriage of CMV together with the relevant HLA was identifiable through cumulative public TCR beta family frequency. HLA-C-restricted CMV clonotypes gave the most frequent clonotype in two of eight donors.

The germline V and J ends were trimmed by 0 bases and 4 bases, with 12 bases remaining between them. CDR1 MGHDK and CDR2 SYGVNS come from the germline V gene. This CDR3 has 15 residues. TCRdb passed the reads through MiXCR, listing each CDR3 protein once. The sample consists of roughly 180,000 distinct CDR3 sequences, roughly a sixth of them appearing once. The sample consisted of CD8+ T cells from PBMCs. V and J are TRBV25-1 and TRBJ1-2; D gene uncertain. The TCR comes from a human donor in good health (CMV status not recorded). Some clones in this sample may be carry-over from other donors' samples. DNA for the CDR3: TGTGCCAGCAGTGAATATGCAGGAGGACTCTATGGCTACACCTTC. Amino acids: CASSEYAGGLYGYTF.